This TCR beta chain stems from a study of blood T cell repertoires in COVID-19. Across the study: The United States, Italy and Spain supplied acute and convalescent COVID-19 samples. PBMCs, B-cell-depleted T cells, or T cells provided the cDNA or gDNA that made up the material.

In the original processing: Amplified reference gene primers provided the basis for estimating nucleated cell counts. The table came from immunoSEQ multiplex PCR; TCRdb's copy has only in-frame clones and leaves some out. V and J calls and clone size are copied from that table; D and trimming were computed from the DNA. This sample carries under 250,000 clones, approximately 86% of them seen once, and the ten largest clones take about 1.6%. Trimming left V 0 bases short and J 7 bases short, with 12 bases between. CDR3 length: 15 amino acids. CDR1 ENHRY and CDR2 SYGVKD come from the germline V gene. Specimen: peripheral blood. The origin of this receptor is a woman aged 55-70 years who had recovered from COVID-19. The gene calls are TRBV10-3 and TRBJ1-4, with D possibly TRBD1 on 6 matching bases. The CDR3 nucleotides read TGTGCCATCAGTGAGTCTCAGGGGATACGTGAAAAACTGTTTTTT. Encoded protein: CAISESQGIREKLFF.